This passage covers 15 T cell receptor beta chains from one sample sequenced in a study of cytomegalovirus exposure and HLA in healthy donors. PCR employed 60 Vbeta and 13 Jbeta primers. Profiled with immunoSEQ multiplex PCR; TCRdb holds only in-frame clones, not every one. Its table lists about 170,000 clones. Material for sequencing was PBMCs. These receptors came from a woman aged 18-29 years in good health and CMV-seropositive.

The J gene is TRBJ2-7, the V gene TRBV6-4; a possible D gene is TRBD2 (6 bases). The CDR3 is 14 amino acids. The ends were cut back, 10 bases at V and 4 bases at J, with 20 bases in the middle. From germline, CDR1 is MRHNA and CDR2 SNTAGT. The CDR3 is CANPFGLNVYEQYF. As DNA, the CDR3 is TGTGCCAACCCATTTGGACTAAACGTTTACGAGCAGTACTTC.

The V and J genes are TRBV11-2 and TRBJ1-1, with a tentative D call TRBD1 (5 bases). From germline, CDR1 is SGHAT and CDR2 FQNNGV. The CDR3 has 14 amino acids. V lost 0 bases and J lost 3, with 8 bases in between. CDR3 in DNA: TGTGCCAGCAGCTTAGAATCCAGGGACACTGAAGCTTTCTTT. Protein: CASSLESRDTEAFF.

The genes are TRBV5-1 and TRBJ1-2, with D perhaps TRBD1 (6 bases). The CDR3 is 13 residues long. V was clipped by 4 bases and J by 8 bases, with 15 bases between them. The germline V gene encodes CDR1 SGHRS and CDR2 YFSETQ. As DNA, the CDR3 is TGCGCCAGCAGCCCGGACAGACCTCTCGGCTACACCTTC. This encodes CASSPDRPLGYTF.

The chain is built from TRBV19 and TRBJ1-4, with TRBD1 matching 8 bases. The CDR3 covers 13 residues. Germline loops: CDR1 LNHDA, CDR2 SQIVND (reference sequence). V was clipped by 6 bases and J by 5 bases; unmatched bases: 2. The CDR3, as DNA: TGTGCCAGTAGGTACAGGGGGAATGAAAAACTGTTTTTT. It specifies CASRYRGNEKLFF.

The V and J genes are TRBV10-1 and TRBJ2-7, with 9 bases lining up with TRBD1. Trimming removed 6 bases from V and 4 bases from J; junction bases left unmatched: 4. CDR1 and CDR2 from the germline V gene are WNHNN and SYGVQD (reference sequence). This CDR3 contains 13 residues. The CDR3 bases are TGCGCCAGCAGCGCCGGGACAGGGTACGAGCAGTACTTC. This translates into CASSAGTGYEQYF.

V is TRBV27 and J is TRBJ1-5; maybe TRBD1 (6 bases). The CDR3 spans 15 residues. CDR1 and CDR2 from the germline V gene are MNHEY and SMNVEV (reference sequence). Trimming removed 3 bases from V and 2 bases from J, with 11 bases in between. The CDR3 sequence is CASSLMTGGNQPQHF. The CDR3 DNA sequence: TGTGCCAGCAGTTTGATGACAGGAGGCAATCAGCCCCAGCATTTT.

The chain couples TRBV15 to TRBJ1-2; TRBD1 might be the D (6 bases). V lost 2 bases, J lost 4 bases, and 14 bases lay in between. Germline V gene data show CDR1 as LNHNV and CDR2 as YYDKDF (reference sequence). The CDR3 covers 15 residues. The DNA for the CDR3 is TGTGCCACCAGCAGATCACAGGGAGTACTCTATGGCTACACCTTC. Amino acids: CATSRSQGVLYGYTF.

The rearrangement links TRBV6-5 to TRBJ2-1; a possible D gene is TRBD2 (6 bases). The V end lost 1 base, the J end lost 0 bases, and 10 bases lay between the germline ends. This CDR3 contains 16 residues. Germline loops: CDR1 MNHEY, CDR2 SVGAGI. Here the CDR3 reads CASSYFRESSYNEQFF. The CDR3, as DNA: TGTGCCAGCAGTTACTTCCGGGAGAGCTCCTACAATGAGCAGTTCTTC.

This sequence joins TRBV19 and TRBJ2-3; 15 nucleotides agree with TRBD2. This CDR3 region has 17 residues. Trimming removed 4 bases from V and 3 bases from J; junction bases left unmatched: 5. Germline V gene sequence: CDR1 LNHDA, CDR2 SQIVND (reference sequence). CDR3 sequence reads: CASSTGLAGGWTDTQYF. DNA of the CDR3: TGTGCCAGTAGTACGGGACTAGCGGGAGGCTGGACAGATACGCAGTATTTT.

Details on this clone: This CDR3 is also generated by other DNA sequences in the sample. J is TRBJ1-2 and V is TRBV5-1; 9 positions agree with TRBD1. In germline, CDR1 is SGHRS, CDR2 YFSETQ. Losses at the gene ends were 4 bases for V and 3 bases for J; bases not matched to a gene: 4. The CDR3 sequence is 14 residues long. The CDR3 DNA reads TGCGCCAGCAGCCCGGACAGGGGAGACTATGGCTACACCTTC. Its translation is CASSPDRGDYGYTF.

CDR3 nucleotide sequence: TGTGCCAGCAGCTTCGCGGACAGGGGAAAAGCTTTCTTT. Translation: CASSFADRGKAFF. The V call is TRBV7-9, the J call TRBJ1-1; 9 bases agree with TRBD1. This CDR3 spans 13 amino acids. Germline V gene sequence: CDR1 SEHNR, CDR2 FQNEAQ (reference sequence). V shed 3 bases and J 9 bases; nucleotides not matched to a gene: 5.

The chain uses TRBV11-2 and TRBJ2-2; no reliable D call. The germline V gene encodes CDR1 SGHAT and CDR2 FQNNGV. Trimming left V 3 bases short and J 4 bases short, with 15 bases between. The CDR3 extends over 16 amino acids. The CDR3 sequence is CASSLAETRPTGELFF. The CDR3 DNA reads TGTGCCAGCAGCTTGGCAGAGACAAGGCCCACCGGGGAGCTGTTTTTT.

The rearrangement uses TRBV9 and TRBJ2-3, with 12 bases identical to TRBD2. The junction had 3 bases not matched to a gene; V was cut back by 3 bases and J by 4 bases. The germline V gene has CDR1 SGDLS and CDR2 YYNGEE. This CDR3 comprises 15 residues. CDR3 loop: CASSERTSGADTQYF. The DNA of the CDR3 is TGTGCCAGCAGCGAGAGGACTAGCGGGGCAGATACGCAGTATTTT.

The gene calls are TRBV5-6 and TRBJ1-2; D is unresolved. Deletions cut 6 bases from V and 8 bases from J, with 17 bases between. The CDR3 loop spans 13 amino acids. The germline gives CDR1 SGHDT, CDR2 YYEEEE. Written as DNA, the CDR3 is TGTGCCAGCACCCGGCCGGGTGGAGAGGGCTACACCTTC. It is translated as CASTRPGGEGYTF.

The genes are TRBV29-1 and TRBJ1-2, with TRBD1 matching over 7 bases. V lost 1 base, J lost 3 bases, and 2 bases stayed unmatched. This CDR3 has 13 residues. CDR1 and CDR2 (germline): SQVTM, ANQGSEA. CDR3 in amino acids: CSVEAGQDYGYTF. For the CDR3, the DNA is TGCAGCGTTGAAGCCGGACAGGACTATGGCTACACCTTC.